This T cell receptor (beta chain) stems from a study of post-analysis software for immune sequencing data. Study-level findings and limits: In patients, TRBV5-6, TRBV5-1 and TRBV20-1 belonged to five TRBV segments found more frequently than in controls. Normalized Chao1 diversity was significantly reduced in patients versus controls.

There are 16 residues in the CDR3. V was pared by 8 bases and J by 0 bases, with 17 bases between. Germline CDR1 GTSNPN, CDR2 SVGIG (reference sequence). Unique-molecular-identifier-tagged TCR beta cDNA libraries were used. It was from about 1 to 10 million T cells that around 500,000 cDNA molecules came. TCRdb ran MiXCR on the PCR reads and lists one entry per CDR3 protein. This sample has fewer than 900,000 distinct CDR3 sequences, with about 43% found just once. Details on this clonotype: Its antigen is not identified.

The source is a girl between 10 and 17 years old with multiple sclerosis. Sample: blood. V usage is TRBV30 and J usage is TRBJ2-6; weak D call: TRBD1 (6 bases). CDR3 loop: CARFPGHLSGANVLTF. The CDR3, as DNA: TGTGCCCGTTTCCCGGGACATCTCTCTGGGGCCAACGTCCTGACTTTC.